Below, 21 T cell receptor beta chains from the same sample are listed, as sequenced in a study of Ad26.COV2.S vaccination and SARS-CoV-2 variants. Described treatment: 15 to 20 received Ad26.COV2.S at low or high dose, single or two shots; 5 received placebo; per-sample allocation not given. It was on day 63 after the first vaccine or placebo injection that samples were taken. Profiled with immunoSEQ multiplex PCR; TCRdb holds only in-frame clones, not every one. The table records about 410,000 clones, about 92% of them present only once. The source material was peripheral blood, sampled in a trial of Ad26.COV2.S vaccine versus placebo. These receptors all stem from a person aged 18 to 59 who received the Ad26.COV2.S COVID-19 vaccine or a placebo.

The chain couples TRBV20-1 to TRBJ2-7; TRBD2 matches at 9 bases. CDR3 length: 18 amino acids. Looked up from germline, CDR1 is DFQATT and CDR2 is SNEGSKA (reference sequence). The trim removed 3 bases at V and 0 bases at J, leaving 15 bases unmatched. The CDR3 is CSASRVAGAVISSYEQYF. Here the CDR3 DNA reads TGCAGTGCTAGTAGGGTAGCGGGGGCCGTTATTAGCTCCTACGAGCAGTACTTC.

CDR3 coding DNA: TGTGCCAGCAGCTTACCTCCGGGACAGAACAATCAGCCCCAGCATTTT. It codes for CASSLPPGQNNQPQHF. The rearrangement uses TRBV7-8 and TRBJ1-5; the match to TRBD1 covers 7 bases. The CDR3 length is 16 residues. Germline V gene lookup returns CDR1 SGHVS and CDR2 FQNEAQ. V dropped 2 bases and J dropped 3; count of bases not matched to a gene: 7.

This chain uses TRBV18 with TRBJ2-5, with 12 bases identical to TRBD2. This CDR3 contains 14 residues. Looked up from germline, CDR1 is KGHSH and CDR2 is LQKENI. The ends lost 3 bases at V and 5 bases at J; junction bases unmatched: 1. The CDR3, as DNA: TGTGCCAGCTCACCGGGACTAGCGGGCGAGACCCAGTACTTC. The encoded protein is CASSPGLAGETQYF.

The chain is built from TRBV7-2 and TRBJ2-5; the match to TRBD2 covers 10 bases. Unmatched junction bases numbered 12, after V lost 1 base and J lost 1 base. The CDR3 has 19 amino acids. Germline loops: CDR1 SGHTA, CDR2 FQGNSA. CDR3 residues: CASSLGPAERGGLQETQYF. The CDR3 nucleotides read TGTGCCAGCAGCTTAGGTCCAGCGGAGCGGGGGGGGCTCCAAGAGACCCAGTACTTC.

A remark on this clone: This sample includes further DNA sequences coding for the same CDR3. This sequence joins TRBV19 and TRBJ2-1; D gene uncertain. Germline V gives CDR1 LNHDA, CDR2 SQIVND (reference sequence). V was cut by 3 bases and J by 0 bases, with 3 bases left in between. This CDR3 is built from 13 residues. In DNA, the CDR3 is TGTGCCAGTAGTATTAGCTCCTACAATGAGCAGTTCTTC. It encodes CASSISSYNEQFF.

The chain links TRBV6-1 to TRBJ2-1, with 9 bases aligning to TRBD1. The V gene end was trimmed by 3 bases and the J gene end by 7 bases; junction bases not matched to a gene: 7. Germline CDR1 MNHNS, CDR2 SASEGT. The CDR3 is 15 amino acids. For the CDR3, the DNA is TGTGCCAGCAGTGACGGTGGGACAGGGTATAATGAGCAGTTCTTC. This translates into CASSDGGTGYNEQFF.

The chain is built from TRBV4-3 and TRBJ2-1; D tentatively fits TRBD1 or TRBD2 (5 bases each). Germline V gene data show CDR1 as LGHNA and CDR2 as YSLEER. V dropped 5 bases and J dropped 9 bases, with 14 bases sitting between them. CDR3 length: 13 residues. This CDR3 is CASSYLLRGEQFF. In nucleotides, the CDR3 is TGCGCCAGCAGCTACCTGCTGAGGGGTGAGCAGTTCTTC.

The rearrangement joins TRBV6-5 to TRBJ2-3, with D perhaps matching TRBD1 (5 bases). V was clipped by 2 bases and J by 1 base, with 7 bases between them. This CDR3 is 14 amino acids long. Germline V CDR1 and CDR2: MNHEY, SVGAGI. The CDR3 here is CASSYQGGTDTQYF. Written as DNA, the CDR3 is TGTGCCAGCAGTTACCAGGGCGGCACAGATACGCAGTATTTT.

V usage is TRBV7-8 and J usage is TRBJ1-1; tentatively, D is TRBD1 (5 bases). The V and J ends lost 5 bases and 1 base respectively, with 29 bases between them. The CDR3 has 20 residues. Per the germline V gene, CDR1 is SGHVS and CDR2 is FQNEAQ. This CDR3 is CASSQQEPDKGRLRNTEAFF. The CDR3 DNA is TGTGCCAGCAGCCAACAGGAACCGGACAAGGGGCGATTGAGGAACACTGAAGCTTTCTTT.

J is TRBJ2-7 and V is TRBV5-5; 8 bases map to TRBD1. The CDR3 consists of 14 residues. Germline CDR1 SGHKS, CDR2 YYEKEE (reference sequence). The V and J ends lost 4 bases and 4 bases, in that order; junction bases with no gene match: 7. The chain's CDR3 is CASSHGTGDYEQYF. CDR3 DNA sequence: TGTGCCAGCAGCCACGGGACAGGCGATTACGAGCAGTACTTC.

The genes are TRBV21-1 and TRBJ1-2; no DNA check was done on the table's D call, TRBD1. TRBV21-1 represents a pseudogene. There are 15 residues in the CDR3. In DNA form, the CDR3 reads TGTGCCAACGGGACAGGGGGCTCCTATAACTATGGCTACACCTTC. As protein: CANGTGGSYNYGYTF.

This sequence joins TRBV7-9 and TRBJ1-1; D gene ambiguous. Trimming left V 6 bases short and J 3 bases short, with 14 bases between. CDR1 is SEHNR and CDR2 is FQNEAQ in the germline V gene (reference sequence). The CDR3 runs 14 residues. The CDR3 here is CASRFRNLDTEAFF. For the CDR3, the DNA is TGTGCCAGCAGATTCAGGAATCTTGACACTGAAGCTTTCTTT.

The chain links TRBV27 to TRBJ2-7; possibly TRBD2 for D (6 bases). There are 13 residues in the CDR3. V was cut by 2 bases and J by 3 bases, with 8 bases left in between. The germline gives CDR1 MNHEY, CDR2 SMNVEV (reference sequence). CDR3 amino acids: CASSLGTHYEQYF. In nucleotides, the CDR3 is TGTGCCAGCAGTTTAGGGACTCACTACGAGCAGTACTTC.

V is TRBV27 and J is TRBJ2-1; 11 bases fit TRBD2. Germline V CDR1 and CDR2: MNHEY, SMNVEV (reference sequence). Trimming took 5 bases from V and 4 from J; bases not matched to a gene: 7. The CDR3 runs to 16 residues. CDR3 nucleotide sequence: TGTGCCAGCAGTCCCCTTAGCGGGGGGGATTACAATGAGCAGTTCTTC. It yields the protein CASSPLSGGDYNEQFF.

This clone was seen only once. The rearrangement uses TRBV20-1 and TRBJ1-3; D is unclear. The CDR3 is 11 residues long. Germline lookup yields CDR1 DFQATT and CDR2 SNEGSKA (reference sequence). Trimming cost V 3 bases and J 5 bases, with 5 bases left between them. DNA of the CDR3: TGCAGTGCTAGGGTCCGAAACACCATATATTTT. Translation gives CSARVRNTIYF.

The gene calls are TRBV11-2 and TRBJ1-1, with a possible D match to TRBD1 (5 bases). The CDR3 runs 12 residues. V was clipped by 5 bases and J by 7 bases, with 11 bases between them. Germline assignment: CDR1 SGHAT and CDR2 FQNNGV. For the CDR3, the DNA is TGTGCCAGCAGCGTCGGACATTATGAAGCTTTCTTT. Amino acids: CASSVGHYEAFF.

This chain joins TRBV19 and TRBJ2-1; 12 bases are a match to TRBD2. The CDR3 has 15 amino acids. The ends lost 8 bases at V and 3 bases at J; junction bases unmatched: 5. Germline assignment: CDR1 LNHDA and CDR2 SQIVND (reference sequence). The DNA for the CDR3 is TGTGCCAGTTCGCCGGGACTAGCGGGCTACAATGAGCAGTTCTTC. It codes for CASSPGLAGYNEQFF.

This chain uses TRBV18 with TRBJ2-1; possible D gene TRBD1, 6 bases. The CDR3 loop spans 20 amino acids. Trimming left V 0 bases short and J 2 bases short, with 23 bases between. Germline lookup yields CDR1 KGHSH and CDR2 LQKENI. CDR3 coding DNA: TGTGCCAGCTCACCACCCCCGCTGGGGGCGCTTCCCCCTCCCTACAATGAGCAGTTCTTC. It codes for CASSPPPLGALPPPYNEQFF.

This clone showed up just once. This chain links TRBV18 with TRBJ1-5; D remains ambiguous. CDR3 length: 13 residues. CDR1 is KGHSH and CDR2 is LQKENI in the germline V gene. Trimming shortened V by 3 bases and J by 6 bases, and 9 bases separated the two germline ends. The CDR3 DNA reads TGTGCCAGCTCACCCGAAGTAGGTCAGCCCCAGCATTTT. Protein product: CASSPEVGQPQHF.

This clone occurred once. The limits of the CDR3 on the DNA are not certain, so only TCRdb's listed CDR3 is given. The chain links TRBV21-1 to TRBJ1-2. TRBV21-1 is reported as a pseudogene. Counting both end residues, the CDR3 totals 16 amino acids. CDR3 sequence: CASTTYWGGGSYGYTF.

The chain recombines TRBV6-5 with TRBJ1-2; 10 bases are a match to TRBD1. Germline CDR1 MNHEY, CDR2 SVGAGI. V shed 2 bases, J shed 4 bases, and the junction held 4 bases outside the gene matches. CDR3 length equals 15 residues. The CDR3 DNA sequence: TGTGCCAGCAGTTACCAGACAGGGGGCGGCTATGGCTACACCTTC. Translation gives CASSYQTGGGYGYTF.